This entry lists 2 T cell receptor beta chains sequenced from one sample in a study of tissue T cells after allogeneic stem cell transplantation. The method was immunoSEQ multiplex PCR; TCRdb's version includes in-frame clones alone and lacks a portion of them. The sample contains about 5,700 clones, roughly 42% of which appear only once. Time point specified: mouse harvest day 14 after allogeneic transplant. Mouse grafts combined 10^7 T-cell-depleted bone marrow cells with 10^6 splenic CD5+ T cells. Material: gut tissue. These receptor sequences come from a female BALB/c mouse given C57BL/6 T cells with graft-versus-host disease after an allogeneic hematopoietic cell transplant.

Worth noting for this clone: All gene names here are mouse names. CDR3 loop: CASSQESGAGTEVFF. The CDR3 bases that were read are TGTGCCAGCAGCCAAGAGTCGGGGGCCGGCACAGAAGTCTTC. This chain uses TRBV5 with TRBJ1-1, with TRBD1 as a possible D gene (6 bases). Sequencing ends 1 residue short of the CDR3 end; the germline J gene provides the rest. Germline CDR1 LGHNA, CDR2 YNLKQL (reference sequence). Trimming cost V 0 bases and J 4 bases, with 12 bases left between them. The CDR3 length is 15 residues.

About this clone itself: Mouse germline and gene names are used. The read gets to within 1 residue of the CDR3 end, and the germline J gene fills in the rest. The rearrangement joins TRBV26 to TRBJ1-1; 12 bases align to TRBD1. The V and J ends lost 6 bases and 1 base, in that order; junction bases with no gene match: 0. The CDR3 has 14 residues. Germline-derived CDR1 and CDR2 are KGHPV and FQNQEV (reference sequence). Here the CDR3 reads CASRGQGANTEVFF. CDR3 bases read: TGTGCCAGCAGGGGACAGGGGGCGAACACAGAAGTCTTC.